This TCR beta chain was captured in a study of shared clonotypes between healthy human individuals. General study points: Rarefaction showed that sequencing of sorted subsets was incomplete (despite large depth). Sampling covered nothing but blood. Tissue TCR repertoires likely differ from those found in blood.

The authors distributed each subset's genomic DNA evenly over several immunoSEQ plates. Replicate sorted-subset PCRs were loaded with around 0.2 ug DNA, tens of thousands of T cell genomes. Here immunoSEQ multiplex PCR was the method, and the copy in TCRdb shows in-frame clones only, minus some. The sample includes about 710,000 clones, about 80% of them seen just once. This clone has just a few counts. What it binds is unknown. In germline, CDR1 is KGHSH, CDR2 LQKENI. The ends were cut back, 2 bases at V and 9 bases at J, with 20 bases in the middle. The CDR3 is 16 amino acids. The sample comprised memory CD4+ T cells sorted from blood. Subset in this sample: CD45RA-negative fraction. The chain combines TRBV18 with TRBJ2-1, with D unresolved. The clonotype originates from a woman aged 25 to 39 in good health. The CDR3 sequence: CASSPKSSGTTVEQFF. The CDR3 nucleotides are TGTGCCAGCTCACCAAAGTCATCCGGTACAACGGTTGAGCAGTTCTTC. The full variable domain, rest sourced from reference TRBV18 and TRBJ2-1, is NAGVMQNPRHLVRRRGQEARLRCSPMKGHSHVYWYRQLPEEGLKFMVYLQKENIIDESGMPKERFSAEFPKEGPSILRIQQVVRGDSAAYFCASSPKSSGTTVEQFFGPGTRLTVL.